The 15 T cell receptor beta chains presented below share a single source sample, sequenced in a study of breast tumors, draining lymph nodes, adjacent tissues. Using its own MiXCR run on the multiplex PCR reads, TCRdb lists one record per CDR3 protein. The table lists some 150,000 distinct CDR3 sequences, under 25% of them singletons, with roughly 2.7% in the top ten. Axillary draining lymph nodes of breast cancer patients supplied the node samples. Sequencing input: axillary lymph node tissue. These receptors were obtained from a female donor with breast cancer. Some clones in this sample may be carry-over from other donors' samples.

Many counts were recorded for this clonotype. This rearrangement joins TRBV6-1 to TRBJ2-3; 7 nucleotides align to TRBD1. Looked up from germline, CDR1 is MNHNS and CDR2 is SASEGT. CDR3 length equals 15 residues. Losses at the gene ends were 6 bases for V and 5 bases for J; bases not matched to a gene: 11. The CDR3 nucleotides are TGTGCCAGCAGCCCTACAGGGGCCCAGGTAGATACGCAGTATTTT. It translates to CASSPTGAQVDTQYF.

This clonotype has a count of ten or more. V gene TRBV7-3 combines with J gene TRBJ2-5; D is perhaps TRBD1 (5 bases). The germline V gene has CDR1 SGHTA and CDR2 FQGTGA. The CDR3 is 14 amino acids. Trimming cost V 3 bases and J 5 bases, with 13 bases left between them. CDR3 nucleotide sequence: TGTGCCAGCAGCTTGGGGCCCAGCTGGGAGACCCAGTACTTC. Amino acid sequence: CASSLGPSWETQYF.

To note about this clonotype: This may be a read error, as it is one base from a much larger clone. This chain links TRBV7-2 with TRBJ2-2; 14 bases match TRBD2. This CDR3 comprises 14 residues. The germline CDR1 and CDR2 sequences are SGHTA and FQGNSA. This CDR3 reads CAGGTSGGTGELSF. In nucleotides, the CDR3 is TGTGCCGGTGGGACTAGCGGGGGCACCGGGGAGCTGTCTTTT.

This clonotype was picked up many times. CDR3 in DNA: TGTGCCAGCAACGACGTCCGCTCTGGAAACACCATATATTTT. Its translation is CASNDVRSGNTIYF. The chain combines TRBV7-9 with TRBJ1-3; no firm D call. Trimming removed 7 bases at V and 0 bases at J, with 10 bases between. The CDR3 extends over 14 amino acids. Germline V CDR1 and CDR2: SEHNR, FQNEAQ (reference sequence).

On this clonotype: A read error may be the cause here, since a much bigger clone is one base away. J is TRBJ1-4 and V is TRBV20-1; 8 nucleotides match TRBD1. With 1 base clipped from V and 6 bases from J, the junction kept 7 bases outside the gene matches. Germline CDR1 DFQATT, CDR2 SNEGSKA (reference sequence). This CDR3 is built from 15 residues. CDR3 region: CSARARQGWDEKLFF. The CDR3 DNA sequence: TGCAGTGCTAGAGCTAGACAGGGGTGGGATGAAAAACTGTTTTTT.

This clonotype was picked up many times. The chain combines TRBV7-2 with TRBJ2-3; D gene ambiguous. CDR1 is SGHTA, CDR2 FQGNSA, per germline. Trimming left V 5 bases short and J 0 bases short, with 15 bases between. This CDR3 comprises 16 residues. CDR3 nucleotide sequence: TGTGCCAGCAGCCCAATGACTTTATCTAGCACAGATACGCAGTATTTT. Its translation: CASSPMTLSSTDTQYF.

This clonotype was counted only a few times. The chain has TRBV28 and TRBJ1-5; tentative D call: TRBD1 (5 bases). V lost 3 bases and J lost 5, with 11 bases in between. CDR1 and CDR2 (germline): MDHEN, SYDVKM. The CDR3 extends over 14 amino acids. The CDR3 sequence is CASSFGAGDQPQHF. The CDR3 DNA is TGTGCCAGCAGTTTTGGGGCAGGCGATCAGCCCCAGCATTTT.

This clonotype has ten or more counts. The J gene is TRBJ2-3, the V gene TRBV5-4; 8 nucleotides match TRBD2. Germline-derived CDR1 and CDR2 are SGHNT and YYREEE (reference sequence). This CDR3 has 16 residues. Trimming took 4 bases from V and 3 from J; bases not matched to a gene: 10. The CDR3 coding sequence is TGTGCCAGCAGCCCCCCGGGGGGGGAGAGGACAGATACGCAGTATTTT. Translation gives CASSPPGGERTDTQYF. Complete variable domain (other parts from reference TRBV5-4 and TRBJ2-3): ETGVTQSPTHLIKTRGQQVTLRCSSQSGHNTVSWYQQALGQGPQFIFQYYREEENGRGNFPPRFSGLQFPNYSSELNVNALELDDSALYLCASSPPGGERTDTQYFGPGTRLTVL.

This clonotype was seen at least ten times. This chain joins TRBV7-2 and TRBJ2-5, with 11 bases fitting TRBD2. CDR1 and CDR2 from the germline V gene are SGHTA and FQGNSA. This CDR3 has 17 residues. The V and J ends lost 0 bases and 5 bases, in that order; junction bases with no gene match: 8. The CDR3 here is CASSLAGLAGGGETQYF. The CDR3 nucleotides are TGTGCCAGCAGCTTAGCGGGGTTAGCGGGAGGGGGTGAGACCCAGTACTTC.

Ten or more counts support this clonotype. V is TRBV9 and J is TRBJ2-3; no reliable D call. The CDR3 totals 11 residues. V lost 5 bases, J lost 10 bases, and 11 bases lay in between. The germline CDR1 and CDR2 sequences are SGDLS and YYNGEE. The CDR3 loop is CASSDGPAQYF. CDR3 nucleotide sequence: TGTGCCAGCAGTGATGGTCCGGCGCAGTATTTT.

This clonotype was observed a few times. The chain combines TRBV2 with TRBJ2-1; 13 bases match TRBD2. The CDR3 has 17 residues. Germline CDR1 and CDR2: SNHLY and FYNNEI. With 4 bases clipped from V and 8 bases from J, the junction kept 11 bases outside the gene matches. CDR3 nucleotide sequence: TGTGCCAGCAGTGGCAGAAGACTAGCGGGAGGTCGGGATGAGCAGTTCTTC. Its translation is CASSGRRLAGGRDEQFF.

This clonotype was recorded many times. The chain carries TRBV15 and TRBJ2-7; possible D gene TRBD1, 6 bases. Deletions cut 5 bases from V and 3 bases from J, with 8 bases between. Germline V CDR1 and CDR2: LNHNV, YYDKDF (reference sequence). The CDR3 spans 12 residues. In nucleotides, the CDR3 is TGTGCCACCAGCGCAGGGGACTACGAGCAGTACTTC. It specifies CATSAGDYEQYF.

As concerns this clonotype: It is unclear where the CDR3 begins or ends on the DNA, so no DNA is shown, and the CDR3 is as TCRdb lists it. This chain connects TRBV20-1 to TRBJ2-3; TRBD2 reflects the table's D call only, with no check against the DNA. Germline V gene data show CDR1 as DFQATT and CDR2 as SNEGSKA (reference sequence). The CDR3 contains 17 residues when both ends are counted. The CDR3 reads CSARSWGSGSRTDTQCF.

This clonotype has a count of ten or more. The CDR3 DNA is TGCGCCAGCAGCCCCACAGGGGTCAATCAGCCCCAGCATTTT. Translated, it gives CASSPTGVNQPQHF. V usage is TRBV5-1 and J usage is TRBJ1-5; TRBD1 agrees at 7 bases. This CDR3 contains 14 residues. Per germline, CDR1 SGHRS and CDR2 YFSETQ. Losses at the gene ends were 4 bases for V and 3 bases for J; bases not matched to a gene: 4.

This clonotype showed up many times. This rearrangement joins TRBV12-3 or TRBV12-4 to TRBJ1-5; 8 bases are a match to TRBD1. V was clipped by 3 bases and J by 4 bases; unmatched bases: 2. The CDR3 spans 14 residues. The CDR3 spells CASSFGDRNQPQHF. In nucleotides, the CDR3 is TGTGCCAGCAGTTTTGGGGACAGGAATCAGCCCCAGCATTTT.